This T cell receptor beta chain is from a study of blood T cells in healthy people across ages. The ends were cut back, 6 bases at V and 5 bases at J, with 16 bases in the middle. Germline V lookup: CDR1 SGHTA, CDR2 FQGNSA. The CDR3 has 14 residues. In this sample, this clonotype turned up a few times. This sequence may be a read error, since a much larger clone differs from it by one base. It was with a sample-barcoded 5' primer and a J-beta primer mix that a second PCR of roughly 6 to 12 cycles was run. TCRdb used MiXCR to reprocess the 5' RACE reads, holding one entry per CDR3 protein. The sample shows 1.5 million to 2 million distinct CDR3 sequences, over 25% of them seen only once.

The rearrangement uses TRBV7-2 and TRBJ2-5; the D gene is possibly TRBD1 (6 bases). The sample consisted of blood. This sequence originates from a young woman in good health. The CDR3 DNA follows: TGTGCCAGCAGTGCCTTTGGGGGCCGGGAGACCCAGTACTTC. Translated: CASSAFGGRETQYF. The full variable domain, its missing parts supplied by reference TRBV7-2 and TRBJ2-5, is GAGVSQSPSNKVTEKGKDVELRCDPISGHTALYWYRQSLGQGLEFLIYFQGNSAPDKSGLPSDRFSAERTGGSVSTLTIQRTQQEDSAVYLCASSAFGGRETQYFGPGTRLLVL.